This TCR beta chain was identified during a study of T cells expressing NK-cell markers. CDR1 and CDR2 from the germline V gene are MNHNS and SASEGT. CDR3 size: 14 residues. TCRdb re-called the 5' RACE reads and gives one entry per CDR3 protein, without DNA. Its listing shows fewer than 400,000 distinct CDR3 sequences. This chain joins TRBV6-1 and TRBJ1-4; checking the TCRdb D call of TRBD1 is not possible without DNA. Sequencing used blood T cells: a sorted CD56 or NKG2C T cell subset, CD4+ or CD8+ T cells, or bulk PBMC T cells (not recorded which). The TCR originated in a man aged 18-70 years in good health. CDR3 loop: CASSPGTDNEKLFF.